Shown below are 26 T cell receptor beta chains from a single sample sequenced in a study of brain T cells in children with intractable seizures. Sequencing was performed with immunoSEQ multiplex PCR; in TCRdb, only in-frame clones are kept and a portion is missing. The table records some 2,500 clones, 80% to 85% of them present only once. Sequencing was limited to surgery cases with top T cell transcript signatures in brain tissue. Sequencing was performed on resected brain tissue, taken at surgery. Receptors were obtained from a boy under three years old with hemimegalencephaly and intractable seizures.

The gene calls are TRBV6-5 and TRBJ1-1; 7 nucleotides align to TRBD1. The CDR3 consists of 16 residues. The J segment lost 4 bases and the V segment lost 0 bases, leaving 8 bases of the junction unmatched. Germline-derived CDR1 and CDR2 are MNHEY and SVGAGI. In DNA, the CDR3 is TGTGCCAGCAGTTACTCAGGGGGCTCACCGGGCACTGAAGCTTTCTTT. Its translation: CASSYSGGSPGTEAFF.

This chain uses TRBV27 with TRBJ2-1; D is tentatively TRBD1 or TRBD2 (7 bases each). CDR1 is MNHEY, CDR2 SMNVEV, per germline (reference sequence). V was clipped by 6 bases and J by 3 bases, with 15 bases between them. The CDR3 runs to 15 residues. The CDR3 sequence: CASRGGDSYYNEQFF. The CDR3 DNA reads TGTGCCAGCAGGGGGGGGGACAGTTACTACAATGAGCAGTTCTTC.

This chain links TRBV5-1 with TRBJ2-3; D possibly corresponds to TRBD2 (5 bases). Per the germline V gene, CDR1 is SGHRS and CDR2 is YFSETQ. The CDR3 is 14 residues long. Trimming cost V 9 bases and J 0 bases, with 14 bases left between them. Written as DNA, the CDR3 is TGCGCCACTTACTTAGCGTTTAGCACAGATACGCAGTATTTT. Translated: CATYLAFSTDTQYF. Filled out from reference TRBV5-1 and TRBJ2-3, the complete variable domain reads KAGVTQTPRYLIKTRGQQVTLSCSPISGHRSVSWYQQTPGQGLQFLFEYFSETQRNKGNFPGRFSGRQFSNSRSEMNVSTLELGDSALYLCATYLAFSTDTQYFGPGTRLTVL.

The V and J genes are TRBV5-1 and TRBJ2-7; D call uncertain. V was shortened by 4 bases and J by 3 bases, with 11 bases between the two germline ends. The CDR3 is 13 amino acids. Germline V lookup: CDR1 SGHRS, CDR2 YFSETQ. Here the CDR3 DNA reads TGCGCCAGCAGCCCCAATTCGGTCTACGAGCAGTACTTC. Protein: CASSPNSVYEQYF.

J is TRBJ2-1 and V is TRBV6-5, with D unresolved. V lost 6 bases and J 3 bases, leaving 9 bases between the germline ends. This CDR3 region has 13 residues. In germline, CDR1 is MNHEY, CDR2 SVGAGI. CDR3 in DNA: TGTGCCAGCAGGTTCCAAAACTACAATGAGCAGTTCTTC. Protein sequence: CASRFQNYNEQFF.

Only one count was recorded for this clone. Germline is not matched at one junction end, which may reflect a read error. The chain employs TRBV28 and TRBJ2-7, with 7 nucleotides matching TRBD1. Germline CDR1 is MDHEN and CDR2 is SYDVKM. The CDR3 loop spans 12 amino acids. This CDR3 reads CATRDSSYEQYF. The CDR3 DNA reads as TGTGCCACCAGGGACAGTTCCTATGAGCAGTACTTC.

CDR3 amino acids: CASSFDGGYNSPLHF. The CDR3, as DNA: TGTGCCAGCAGTTTTGACGGGGGCTATAATTCACCCCTCCACTTT. V gene TRBV28 combines with J gene TRBJ1-6; D might be TRBD1 (5 bases). The germline gives CDR1 MDHEN, CDR2 SYDVKM. V lost 3 bases to trimming and J lost 3 bases, with 9 bases between them. CDR3 length equals 15 residues.

J is TRBJ2-7 and V is TRBV5-4; 8 bases fit TRBD1. After removal of 1 base from V and 3 bases from J, the junction contained 0 bases not matched to a gene. Germline V CDR1 and CDR2: SGHNT, YYREEE (reference sequence). The CDR3 covers 13 residues. The CDR3 is CASSLTGGYEQYF. For the CDR3, the DNA is TGTGCCAGCAGCTTGACAGGGGGCTACGAGCAGTACTTC.

This clone was detected a few times. The chain couples TRBV27 to TRBJ1-1, with D uncertain. V lost 3 bases and J lost 1, with 12 bases in between. Germline values: CDR1 MNHEY, CDR2 SMNVEV (reference sequence). The CDR3 is 15 amino acids. The CDR3: CASSFLGRTNTEAFF. The DNA for the CDR3 is TGTGCCAGCAGTTTTCTCGGGCGCACGAACACTGAAGCTTTCTTT.

A word on this clone: One end of the junction fails to match germline, which may point to a read error. The chain links TRBV6-4 to TRBJ2-7; 14 positions agree with TRBD2. CDR1 is MRHNA and CDR2 is SNTAGT in the germline V gene. CDR3 length equals 15 residues. The CDR3 sequence is CATSPGTSGRDEQYF. In DNA form, the CDR3 reads TGTGCCACCAGTCCCGGGACTAGCGGGAGAGACGAGCAGTACTTC.

This clone was found once. The V gene is TRBV5-8, the J gene TRBJ1-4; 9 nucleotides align to TRBD1. Germline V gene data show CDR1 as SGHTS and CDR2 as YDEGEE. The J segment lost 5 bases and the V segment lost 4 bases, leaving 9 bases of the junction unmatched. The CDR3 spans 16 residues. The CDR3 is CASSPELDRGNEKLFF. The DNA for the CDR3 is TGTGCCAGCAGCCCGGAACTTGACAGGGGGAATGAAAAACTGTTTTTT.

The CDR3 spells CAWRGPLRSNYGYTF. The CDR3 DNA reads as TGTGCCTGGAGAGGCCCCCTCAGGTCTAACTATGGCTACACCTTC. This chain connects TRBV30 to TRBJ1-2; D not resolved. Germline CDR1 reads GTSNPN; CDR2 reads SVGIG (reference sequence). Between the trimmed V and J ends, which lost 3 bases and 0 bases, there was a span of 14 bases. This CDR3 has 15 residues.

The V and J genes are TRBV9 and TRBJ2-5, with D possibly matching TRBD1 (5 bases). CDR3 size: 14 residues. Trimming removed 2 bases from V and 7 bases from J, with 15 bases in between. In germline, CDR1 is SGDLS, CDR2 YYNGEE. Here the CDR3 DNA reads TGTGCCAGCAGCGTGGGGCTACCAAGAGGGACCCAGTACTTC. Translated, it gives CASSVGLPRGTQYF.

The rearrangement links TRBV28 to TRBJ1-5; a possible D gene is TRBD1 (5 bases). V dropped 7 bases and J dropped 0 bases, with 10 bases sitting between them. The germline CDR1 and CDR2 sequences are MDHEN and SYDVKM. This CDR3 is 14 amino acids long. CDR3 loop: CASTGHPSNQPQHF. The CDR3, as DNA: TGTGCCAGCACCGGACACCCTAGCAATCAGCCCCAGCATTTT.

The V and J genes are TRBV10-2 and TRBJ2-1, with D possibly matching TRBD2 (5 bases). Germline V lookup: CDR1 WSHSY, CDR2 SAAADI. With 8 bases removed from V and 0 bases from J, the gap between germline ends came to 14 bases. The CDR3 is 15 residues long. CDR3 sequence reads: CASGKRPPSYNEQFF. Written as DNA, the CDR3 is TGCGCCAGCGGGAAGCGGCCACCCTCCTACAATGAGCAGTTCTTC.

This clone was picked up a small number of times. The chain joins TRBV28 to TRBJ1-6; no clear D. The CDR3 has 12 amino acids. Trimming took off 7 bases at V and 12 bases at J, with 13 bases between the two ends. Germline assignment: CDR1 MDHEN and CDR2 SYDVKM. As DNA, the CDR3 is TGTGCCAGCACCCTCCCCCGGGGACCCCTCCACTTT. This sequence encodes CASTLPRGPLHF.

This clone was recorded once. The chain carries TRBV10-3 and TRBJ2-7, with 7 bases that match TRBD1. The CDR3 runs 16 residues. V was pared by 2 bases and J by 1 base, with 8 bases of the junction left unmatched. Germline assignment: CDR1 ENHRY and CDR2 SYGVKD. As DNA, the CDR3 is TGTGCCATCAGTGAGCTCCCCGGGACAGCTTCCTACGAGCAGTACTTC. Residues: CAISELPGTASYEQYF.

This chain connects TRBV10-3 to TRBJ1-3; D not certain. V was cut by 2 bases and J by 0 bases, with 8 bases left in between. Germline values: CDR1 ENHRY, CDR2 SYGVKD. The CDR3 is 15 amino acids. In nucleotides, the CDR3 is TGTGCCATCAGTGAGAGGGAGAGCTCTGGAAACACCATATATTTT. Protein sequence: CAISERESSGNTIYF.

This rearrangement joins TRBV21-1 to TRBJ2-7; TRBD2 was called by the table and not checked on the DNA. TRBV21-1 is a documented pseudogene. The CDR3 sequence is 16 residues long. CDR3: CASSKARLAEAYEQYF. In DNA form, the CDR3 reads TGTGCCAGCAGCAAAGCAAGACTAGCGGAAGCCTACGAGCAGTACTTC.

This sequence joins TRBV5-6 and TRBJ2-7; 8 bases are shared with TRBD2. Trimming removed 4 bases from V and 4 bases from J; junction bases left unmatched: 4. The CDR3 has 13 residues. The V gene's germline CDR1 is SGHDT and CDR2 YYEEEE. The CDR3 region has the DNA TGTGCCAGCAGCCTGGGACTAGTATACGAGCAGTACTTC. It yields the protein CASSLGLVYEQYF. Full variable domain (outside the CDR3, taken from reference TRBV5-6 and TRBJ2-7): DAGVTQSPTHLIKTRGQQVTLRCSPKSGHDTVSWYQQALGQGPQFIFQYYEEEERQRGNFPDRFSGHQFPNYSSELNVNALLLGDSALYLCASSLGLVYEQYFGPGTRLTVT.

The chain employs TRBV28 and TRBJ2-7, with D possibly matching TRBD2 (6 bases). The germline gives CDR1 MDHEN, CDR2 SYDVKM. V was shortened by 5 bases and J by 4 bases, with 18 bases between the two germline ends. The CDR3 sequence is 15 residues long. CDR3 residues: CASSPPADYTYEQYF. The CDR3 DNA is TGTGCCAGCAGTCCCCCCGCGGACTATACTTACGAGCAGTACTTC.

The V gene is TRBV19, the J gene TRBJ2-7, with D maybe TRBD2 (5 bases). Germline-derived CDR1 and CDR2 are LNHDA and SQIVND (reference sequence). Trimming pared 3 bases from V and 7 bases from J, leaving 22 bases between. This CDR3 spans 16 amino acids. The CDR3 sequence is CASSIVLASLSGEQYF. CDR3 in DNA: TGTGCCAGTAGTATCGTTTTGGCTTCCTTGTCGGGGGAGCAGTACTTC.

This clone was counted a few times. This rearrangement joins TRBV7-9 to TRBJ2-7, with D unresolved. The CDR3 runs 17 residues. Germline V gene data show CDR1 as SEHNR and CDR2 as FQNEAQ (reference sequence). V was trimmed by 4 bases and J by 3 bases, leaving 22 bases between them. The CDR3 DNA reads TGTGCCAGCAGCTCCCTGGATGGCCGGACGGGTGACTACGAGCAGTACTTC. This codes for CASSSLDGRTGDYEQYF.

The V and J genes are TRBV25-1 and TRBJ1-6; TRBD1 is a possible D gene (5 bases). This CDR3 has 14 residues. Germline CDR1 and CDR2: MGHDK and SYGVNS. Trimming took 5 bases from V and 3 from J, leaving 8 bases between them. The CDR3 DNA follows: TGTGCCAGCAGTCGGGGGGACTATAATTCACCCCTCCACTTT. This codes for CASSRGDYNSPLHF.

The chain uses TRBV18 and TRBJ2-5, with D perhaps TRBD2 (5 bases). The CDR3 has 13 residues. Per germline, CDR1 KGHSH and CDR2 LQKENI. V lost 0 bases to trimming and J lost 5 bases, with 7 bases between them. The CDR3 loop is CASSPPRGETQYF. The DNA of the CDR3 is TGTGCCAGCTCACCACCTCGCGGGGAGACCCAGTACTTC.

The gene calls are TRBV15 and TRBJ2-1; 14 bases are a match to TRBD2. CDR3 length equals 21 residues. Germline CDR1 LNHNV, CDR2 YYDKDF (reference sequence). V trimming: 5 bases; J trimming: 2 bases; junction bases outside the gene matches: 17. This chain's CDR3 is CATSGPGGLAGVREAYNEQFF. The DNA of the CDR3 is TGTGCCACCAGCGGACCGGGGGGACTAGCGGGAGTAAGGGAAGCCTACAATGAGCAGTTCTTC.